This T cell receptor (beta chain) emerged from a study of T cells in Graves' hyperthyroidism and ophthalmopathy. RNA transcripts yielded amplified TCR beta CDR3 regions. Primed by the HTBI set, a first-round RT-PCR was run on the TCR CDR3. Each CDR3 protein is one row after TCRdb ran MiXCR on the multiplex PCR reads. Counted here are about 350,000 distinct CDR3 sequences, roughly 15% occurring once; the ten biggest clones make up roughly 20%. Any patient presenting with uncontrolled infection, other autoimmune disease, pregnancy or lactation was left out. Overall study results and limits: From stable hyperthyroidism, ophthalmopathy was set apart by a 13 V-J model.

Ten or more counts support this clonotype. Antigen unknown. This TCR derives from a woman aged 60-75 years with Graves' ophthalmopathy. The sample consisted of blood.

CDR3 sequence reads: CASSYSSTGNTEAFF. In DNA form, the CDR3 reads TGTGCCAGCAGTTACTCATCGACAGGGAACACTGAAGCTTTCTTT. The genes are TRBV6-5 and TRBJ1-1, with D tentatively TRBD1 (6 bases). V dropped 0 bases and J dropped 1 base, with 9 bases sitting between them. This CDR3 has 15 residues. The germline CDR1 and CDR2 sequences are MNHEY and SVGAGI.